This T cell receptor beta chain was sequenced in a study of CD8+CD57+ T cells in acquired aplastic anemia. Germline CDR1 reads DFQATT; CDR2 reads SNEGSKA (reference sequence). CDR3 size: 14 residues. The V segment lost 3 bases and the J segment 8 bases; nucleotides outside the gene matches: 6. Researchers used genomic DNA as the template to profile TCR beta VDJ and CDR3. TCRdb re-called the reads through MiXCR, storing one row per CDR3 protein. This table holds more than 150,000 distinct CDR3 sequences, 40% to 55% found once. The rearrangement uses TRBV20-1 and TRBJ2-1; 11 bases are shared with TRBD2. Sequencing was carried out using sorted CD4+, CD8+, or CD8+CD57+ T cells (not recorded which) from PBMCs. This sequence originates from a human donor in good health. In DNA form, the CDR3 reads TGCAGTGCTAGGGGACTAGCGGAATGGGATGAGCAGTTCTTC. As protein: CSARGLAEWDEQFF.